The 14 T cell receptor beta chains listed next were all sequenced from one sample in a study of Ad26.COV2.S vaccination and SARS-CoV-2 variants. TCRdb's copy holds only in-frame clones and misses some; the assay was immunoSEQ multiplex PCR. The table records fewer than 800,000 clones, roughly 90% of them present only once. Treatment in this sample: some 20 received Ad26.COV2.S at low or high dose, single or two shots; a few received placebo; per-sample allocation not given. On day 63 after the first injection, vaccine and placebo recipients gave samples. Sequencing used peripheral blood, obtained in a trial of Ad26.COV2.S vaccine versus placebo. These receptor sequences come from a person aged 18 to 65 who received the Ad26.COV2.S COVID-19 vaccine or a placebo.

The CDR3 region has the DNA TGTGCCAGCAGGCCTACAGGGTACGGAAACACTGAAGCTTTCTTT. Residues: CASRPTGYGNTEAFF. This chain links TRBV27 with TRBJ1-1; D possibly corresponds to TRBD1 (6 bases). The germline CDR1 and CDR2 sequences are MNHEY and SMNVEV (reference sequence). The CDR3 contains 15 residues. The V end was cut by 6 bases, the J end by 2 bases, with 16 bases between.

This clone was seen a single time. V is TRBV7-8 and J is TRBJ2-4; 10 nucleotides match TRBD2. J was trimmed by 0 bases and V by 8 bases; bases with no gene match: 13. CDR3 length equals 18 residues. Germline V gene sequence: CDR1 SGHVS, CDR2 FQNEAQ. The CDR3 reads CASQGLAGAGIAKNIQYF. The CDR3 DNA sequence: TGTGCCAGCCAAGGGCTAGCGGGAGCGGGAATAGCCAAAAACATTCAGTACTTC.

The gene calls are TRBV18 and TRBJ1-2; 8 positions match TRBD1. The CDR3 has 16 residues. Germline V gives CDR1 KGHSH, CDR2 LQKENI. V was clipped by 2 bases and J by 0 bases; unmatched bases: 5. The CDR3 spells CASSPSRGLSNYGYTF. Here the CDR3 DNA reads TGTGCCAGCTCACCAAGCAGGGGGCTGTCTAACTATGGCTACACCTTC.

The chain has TRBV6-6 and TRBJ2-2, with D perhaps matching TRBD1 (6 bases). The germline gives CDR1 MNHNY, CDR2 SVGAGI (reference sequence). V lost 6 bases and J lost 3, with 14 bases in between. The CDR3 loop spans 15 amino acids. The CDR3 loop reads CASSNDRPHTGELFF. The CDR3 region has the DNA TGTGCCAGCAGCAATGACAGGCCGCACACCGGGGAGCTGTTTTTT.

The chain links TRBV10-3 to TRBJ1-1, with D hard to call. The V gene's germline CDR1 is ENHRY and CDR2 SYGVKD. The CDR3 is 13 amino acids. Trimming cost V 4 bases and J 3 bases, with 9 bases left between them. CDR3 protein: CAISVGWDTEAFF. The CDR3, as DNA: TGTGCCATCAGTGTCGGATGGGACACTGAAGCTTTCTTT.

This rearrangement joins TRBV5-6 to TRBJ1-1, with D unresolved. The CDR3 has 13 residues. Trimming stripped 0 bases from V and 5 bases from J, with 8 bases between. CDR1 is SGHDT and CDR2 is YYEEEE in the germline V gene. The CDR3 coding sequence is TGTGCCAGCAGCTTGGCCGGGGAAACTGAAGCTTTCTTT. Amino acid sequence: CASSLAGETEAFF.

In its sample, this clone was seen once. The chain recombines TRBV3-1 (or the pseudogene TRBV3-2) with TRBJ1-6; D is possibly TRBD1 (5 bases). Between the trimmed V and J ends, which lost 5 bases and 9 bases, there was a span of 20 bases. The length of the CDR3 is 16 residues. Germline values: CDR1 LGHDT, CDR2 YNNKEL (reference sequence). For the CDR3, the DNA is TGTGCCAGCAGCGGACTCCCACCGGGGGAGGCTTCACCCCTCCACTTT. Its protein is CASSGLPPGEASPLHF.

This clone was detected only once. For the CDR3, the DNA is TGTGCCAGCAGTGAAGAAGTACACCACGAGCAGTACTTC. It yields the protein CASSEEVHHEQYF. V gene TRBV2 combines with J gene TRBJ2-7; D is unresolved. V was trimmed by 1 base and J by 5 bases, leaving 9 bases between them. Germline CDR1 is SNHLY and CDR2 is FYNNEI. The CDR3 is 13 amino acids.

The rearrangement joins TRBV30 to TRBJ1-4; perhaps TRBD1 as D (5 bases). The CDR3 sequence is 13 residues long. The germline V gene has CDR1 GTSNPN and CDR2 SVGIG (reference sequence). V lost 7 bases and J lost 2, with 11 bases in between. The DNA of the CDR3 is TGTGCCTTCACCAGGGCTACTAATGAAAAACTGTTTTTT. It translates to CAFTRATNEKLFF.

This sequence joins TRBV19 and TRBJ1-5; a possible D gene is TRBD1 (5 bases). CDR3 length: 14 amino acids. The V and J ends lost 1 base and 6 bases respectively, with 10 bases between them. In germline, CDR1 is LNHDA, CDR2 SQIVND (reference sequence). CDR3 DNA: TGTGCCAGTAGTATAGCAGGGCTGAGTCAGCCCCAGCATTTT. Protein sequence: CASSIAGLSQPQHF.

The chain uses TRBV11-2 and TRBJ2-5; 7 nucleotides align to TRBD2. The CDR3 is made up of 16 amino acids. Germline CDR1 SGHAT, CDR2 FQNNGV. The V and J ends lost 5 bases and 2 bases, in that order; junction bases with no gene match: 11. DNA of the CDR3: TGTGCCAGCAGCCGTGGACTAGGGCCAAGGCAAGAGACCCAGTACTTC. Protein product: CASSRGLGPRQETQYF.

This sequence joins TRBV19 and TRBJ2-3; either TRBD1 or TRBD2 may fit D (5 bases each). The germline V gene encodes CDR1 LNHDA and CDR2 SQIVND (reference sequence). V lost 3 bases to trimming and J lost 2 bases, with 12 bases between them. The CDR3 extends over 15 amino acids. The CDR3 protein is CASSISGQVTDTQYF. The CDR3 DNA is TGTGCCAGTAGTATTTCGGGGCAGGTCACAGATACGCAGTATTTT.

V usage is TRBV27 and J usage is TRBJ2-7; 8 positions match TRBD1. The V and J ends lost 4 bases and 7 bases, in that order; junction bases with no gene match: 6. CDR3 size: 13 residues. Germline CDR1 MNHEY, CDR2 SMNVEV (reference sequence). The CDR3 nucleotides read TGTGCCAGCAGTTCCGGACAGGGCCGAGAGCAGTACTTC. Translating gives CASSSGQGREQYF.

V usage is TRBV18 and J usage is TRBJ2-7; D perhaps matches TRBD2 (6 bases). The V gene's germline CDR1 is KGHSH and CDR2 LQKENI. The CDR3 extends over 16 amino acids. V was clipped by 2 bases and J by 0 bases, with 14 bases between them. CDR3 in amino acids: CASSPGWAGSSYEQYF. CDR3 coding DNA: TGTGCCAGCTCACCAGGATGGGCGGGAAGCTCCTACGAGCAGTACTTC.